The 18 T cell receptor beta chains below were found in one sample sequenced in a study of T cell responses to AZD1222 COVID-19 vaccine. Measured with immunoSEQ multiplex PCR; TCRdb has only the in-frame clones, and not every one. Found here are over 100,000 clones, 90% of them singletons; the top ten hold 6.9%. The starting material was peripheral blood, obtained on day 0 of AZD1222 vaccination. These receptors all come from an adult in good health.

The rearrangement uses TRBV7-9 and TRBJ1-4, with D maybe TRBD1 (6 bases). The germline V and J ends were trimmed by 5 bases and 0 bases, with 13 bases remaining between them. CDR1 SEHNR and CDR2 FQNEAQ come from the germline V gene (reference sequence). CDR3 size: 16 residues. The CDR3 is CASSPRQATTNEKLFF. The CDR3 nucleotides read TGTGCCAGCAGCCCCAGACAGGCAACAACTAATGAAAAACTGTTTTTT.

The chain combines TRBV27 with TRBJ1-2; TRBD1 aligns across 9 bases. Germline V gene sequence: CDR1 MNHEY, CDR2 SMNVEV (reference sequence). The CDR3 is 15 amino acids. The J segment lost 8 bases and the V segment lost 5 bases, leaving 12 bases of the junction unmatched. CDR3 sequence: CASSLYTGGLGGYTF. The CDR3 bases are TGTGCCAGCAGTCTTTACACAGGGGGCCTAGGGGGCTACACCTTC.

A word on this clone: At one end, the junction sequence differs from germline, possibly due to a read error. This rearrangement joins TRBV7-3 to TRBJ2-7; D might be TRBD2 (6 bases). This CDR3 has 13 amino acids. CDR1 is SGHTA, CDR2 FQGTGA, per germline. In nucleotides, the CDR3 is TGTGCCAGCAGCCCTGGAGGGTCCTTCGAGCAGTACTTC. Translated: CASSPGGSFEQYF. Full variable domain (rest looked up from reference TRBV7-3 and TRBJ2-7): GAGVSQTPSNKVTEKGKYVELRCDPISGHTALYWYRQSLGQGPEFLIYFQGTGAADDSGLPNDRFFAVRPEGSVSTLKIQRTERGDSAVYLCASSPGGSFEQYFGPGTRLTVT.

This rearrangement joins TRBV19 to TRBJ2-5; either TRBD1 or TRBD2 may supply D (5 bases each). CDR1 LNHDA and CDR2 SQIVND come from the germline V gene (reference sequence). V was clipped by 1 base and J by 9 bases, with 18 bases between them. CDR3 length: 15 residues. The CDR3 is CASSIGDGGFTAQYF. The CDR3 DNA reads as TGTGCCAGTAGTATAGGGGACGGTGGTTTTACGGCCCAGTACTTC.

The gene calls are TRBV28 and TRBJ1-2, with TRBD1 matching over 7 bases. The germline V gene encodes CDR1 MDHEN and CDR2 SYDVKM. CDR3 size: 14 residues. V shed 10 bases, J shed 5 bases, and the junction held 13 bases outside the gene matches. DNA for the CDR3: TGTGCCACCAGGGCCGGGACAGTCCTATATGGCTACACCTTC. Translating gives CATRAGTVLYGYTF.

The chain couples TRBV11-2 to TRBJ2-5, with 16 bases that match TRBD2. V gave up 5 bases and J gave up 5 bases; unmatched junction bases: 11. Per germline, CDR1 SGHAT and CDR2 FQNNGV. This CDR3 has 18 amino acids. The CDR3 nucleotides are TGTGCCAGCAGCGCGGGACTAGCGGGGGGGAGAAATGTGGAGACCCAGTACTTC. Translated, it gives CASSAGLAGGRNVETQYF.

The genes are TRBV10-1 and TRBJ2-1; 8 bases align to TRBD2. V gave up 4 bases and J gave up 13 bases; unmatched junction bases: 6. Germline loops: CDR1 WNHNN, CDR2 SYGVQD (reference sequence). The CDR3 covers 12 residues. The CDR3 DNA is TGCGCCAGCAGTGCTGGCGGGGGGTTCCAGTTCTTC. It translates to CASSAGGGFQFF.

This clone was counted a few times. The genes are TRBV7-2 and TRBJ1-3; D remains ambiguous. The length of the CDR3 is 12 residues. In germline, CDR1 is SGHTA, CDR2 FQGNSA. The V end lost 3 bases, the J end lost 4 bases, and 4 bases lay between the germline ends. As DNA, the CDR3 is TGTGCCAGCAGCTTCAGGGGAAACACCATATATTTT. Encoded protein: CASSFRGNTIYF. Looking up the rest from reference TRBV7-2 and TRBJ1-3 gives the full variable domain: GAGVSQSPSNKVTEKGKDVELRCDPISGHTALYWYRQSLGQGLEFLIYFQGNSAPDKSGLPSDRFSAERTGGSVSTLTIQRTQQEDSAVYLCASSFRGNTIYFGEGSWLTVV.

This chain connects TRBV7-9 to TRBJ1-5; 9 nucleotides align to TRBD1. The CDR3 is made up of 15 amino acids. V lost 4 bases and J lost 4; bases outside the gene matches: 5. Per germline, CDR1 SEHNR and CDR2 FQNEAQ (reference sequence). The CDR3 region has the DNA TGTGCCAGCAGCTCAGGGACAGGGAGGAATCAGCCCCAGCATTTT. Translating it yields CASSSGTGRNQPQHF.

The chain links TRBV10-3 to TRBJ2-2, with D possibly matching TRBD1 (5 bases). The CDR3 consists of 15 residues. Germline lookup yields CDR1 ENHRY and CDR2 SYGVKD. The V gene lost 6 bases and the J gene lost 5 bases, with 16 bases spanning the gap. In nucleotides, the CDR3 is TGTGCCATCAGCGCCCGCCAGGGTGGAACCGGGGAGCTGTTTTTT. As protein: CAISARQGGTGELFF.

The V and J genes are TRBV28 and TRBJ2-4; the D is unclear. The CDR3 has 15 amino acids. CDR1 and CDR2 (germline): MDHEN, SYDVKM. V lost 5 bases to trimming and J lost 3 bases, with 14 bases between them. The CDR3 region has the DNA TGTGCCAGCAGTATGGCAGGACCCAACAAAAACATTCAGTACTTC. It codes for CASSMAGPNKNIQYF. Full variable domain (outside the CDR3, taken from reference TRBV28 and TRBJ2-4): DVKVTQSSRYLVKRTGEKVFLECVQDMDHENMFWYRQDPGLGLRLIYFSYDVKMKEKGDIPEGYSVSREKKERFSLILESASTNQTSMYLCASSMAGPNKNIQYFGAGTRLSVL.

The CDR3 sequence is CASSQGRGTGATNEKLFF. As DNA, the CDR3 is TGTGCCAGCAGCCAAGGAAGAGGGACAGGGGCTACTAATGAAAAACTGTTTTTT. The gene calls are TRBV4-2 and TRBJ1-4, with 10 bases aligning to TRBD1. CDR3 length: 18 residues. J lost 2 bases, V lost 1 base, and 7 bases had no gene match. From germline, CDR1 is LGHNA and CDR2 YNFKEQ.

The rearrangement uses TRBV12-2 and TRBJ2-1; TRBD1 is taken as the D call from the table, unchecked against the DNA. TRBV12-2 is an annotated pseudogene. The CDR3 runs 15 residues. CDR3 amino acids: CASRLVDRGGGEQFF. The DNA for the CDR3 is TGTGCAAGTCGCTTAGTGGACAGGGGCGGGGGTGAGCAGTTCTTC.

The J gene is TRBJ2-2, the V gene TRBV11-2; D is unclear. The ends were cut back, 7 bases at V and 1 base at J, with 19 bases in the middle. CDR1 SGHAT and CDR2 FQNNGV come from the germline V gene. This CDR3 contains 17 residues. This chain's CDR3 is CASTVPKPYVNTGELFF. The CDR3 nucleotides read TGTGCCAGCACCGTCCCGAAGCCTTACGTGAACACCGGGGAGCTGTTTTTT.

CDR3 nucleotide sequence: TGTGCCAGCAGTTCCTACTTGAACACCGGGGAGCTGTTTTTT. As protein: CASSSYLNTGELFF. V is TRBV27 and J is TRBJ2-2; D uncertain. Germline V gene lookup returns CDR1 MNHEY and CDR2 SMNVEV (reference sequence). This CDR3 is 14 amino acids long. V shed 4 bases and J shed 1 base, with 7 bases lying between them.

Details on this clone: Germline is not matched at one junction end, which may reflect a read error. The rearrangement uses TRBV15 and TRBJ1-1; the D gene is possibly TRBD1 (5 bases). CDR1 and CDR2 from the germline V gene are LNHNV and YYDKDF (reference sequence). This CDR3 is 13 amino acids long. The CDR3 coding sequence is TGTGCCACGAGCAGGGCGGAGTACACTGAAGCTTTCTTT. Translated: CATSRAEYTEAFF.

The chain has TRBV24-1 and TRBJ2-2; 7 bases are a match to TRBD1. This CDR3 region has 13 residues. V dropped 12 bases and J dropped 1; count of bases not matched to a gene: 4. CDR1 and CDR2 from the germline V gene are KGHDR and SFDVKD. The CDR3 sequence: CAARQGNTGELFF. In nucleotides, the CDR3 is TGTGCCGCCCGACAGGGGAACACCGGGGAGCTGTTTTTT.

A remark on this clone: The sample has other DNA sequences that encode this CDR3 too. The rearrangement uses TRBV28 and TRBJ1-2, with D maybe TRBD1 (6 bases). The CDR3 is made up of 12 amino acids. V lost 2 bases and J 5 bases, leaving 6 bases between the germline ends. CDR1 is MDHEN, CDR2 SYDVKM, per germline. The CDR3 sequence: CASSLGTYGYTF. The CDR3 bases are TGTGCCAGCAGTTTAGGGACATATGGCTACACCTTC.